The 7 T cell receptor beta chains listed next were all sequenced from one sample in a study of cytomegalovirus exposure and HLA in healthy donors. It was with 60 Vbeta and 13 Jbeta primers that the PCR ran. Measured with immunoSEQ multiplex PCR; TCRdb has only the in-frame clones, and not every one. Of some 120,000 clones in the sample, about 80% were seen once. Material: PBMCs. These receptors were obtained from a woman aged 18-35 years in good health and CMV-seronegative.

The gene calls are TRBV4-1 and TRBJ2-2; weak D call: TRBD2 (8 bases). V lost 4 bases and J lost 3, with 18 bases in between. This CDR3 is 17 amino acids long. From germline, CDR1 is MGHRA and CDR2 YSYEKL. The CDR3 sequence is CASSRVFSGTDTGELFF. The CDR3 DNA reads as TGCGCCAGCAGCCGAGTTTTTAGCGGGACAGACACCGGGGAGCTGTTTTTT.

The J gene is TRBJ1-5, the V gene TRBV6-6, with a tentative D call TRBD1 (6 bases). Trimming removed 8 bases at V and 4 bases at J, with 9 bases between. Per germline, CDR1 MNHNY and CDR2 SVGAGI (reference sequence). This CDR3 is 12 amino acids long. CDR3 loop: CASGTLNQPQHF. CDR3 nucleotide sequence: TGTGCCAGCGGGACACTTAATCAGCCCCAGCATTTT.

The chain recombines TRBV7-2 with TRBJ2-7; 8 bases match TRBD1. With 5 bases clipped from V and 1 base from J, the junction kept 7 bases outside the gene matches. The CDR3 consists of 15 residues. Germline V gene data show CDR1 as SGHTA and CDR2 as FQGNSA. The CDR3 DNA is TGTGCCAGCAGCCGAACGGGACAGGTTTCCTACGAGCAGTACTTC. Amino acids: CASSRTGQVSYEQYF.

The chain couples TRBV5-1 to TRBJ1-2; tentatively, D is TRBD1 (5 bases). The germline gives CDR1 SGHRS, CDR2 YFSETQ. The germline V and J ends were trimmed by 0 bases and 3 bases, with 6 bases remaining between them. This CDR3 region has 13 residues. The CDR3 is CASSLEGYYGYTF. The CDR3, as DNA: TGCGCCAGCAGCTTGGAGGGGTACTATGGCTACACCTTC.

The chain carries TRBV11-2 and TRBJ2-3; D may be TRBD2 (6 bases). The CDR3 runs to 16 residues. Trimming cost V 5 bases and J 2 bases, with 17 bases left between them. Germline CDR1 is SGHAT and CDR2 is FQNNGV. For the CDR3, the DNA is TGTGCCAGCAGCCCCCGTCCCGGGGGTAACACAGATACGCAGTATTTT. Translating it yields CASSPRPGGNTDTQYF.

V and J are TRBV7-9 and TRBJ1-1; TRBD1 agrees at 7 bases. This CDR3 is 13 amino acids long. The ends lost 4 bases at V and 12 bases at J; junction bases unmatched: 11. CDR1 SEHNR and CDR2 FQNEAQ come from the germline V gene (reference sequence). The CDR3 sequence is CASSSRQGLGSFF. CDR3 nucleotides: TGTGCCAGCAGCTCCAGACAGGGACTTGGTTCTTTCTTT.

About this clone: The same CDR3 also results from other DNA sequences found in this sample. V usage is TRBV5-1 and J usage is TRBJ1-5, with 10 nucleotides matching TRBD1. Germline V gene sequence: CDR1 SGHRS, CDR2 YFSETQ. This CDR3 region has 14 residues. Trimming took 4 bases from V and 6 from J; bases not matched to a gene: 4. The DNA of the CDR3 is TGCGCCAGCAGCCCCGGACAGGGGGGTCAGCCCCAGCATTTT. This encodes CASSPGQGGQPQHF.